A single sample is the source of the 26 T cell receptor beta chains below, sequenced in a study of cytomegalovirus exposure and HLA in healthy donors. TCRdb's table, derived via immunoSEQ multiplex PCR, lists solely in-frame clones and lacks some. Among tens of thousands of clones listed, around 93% were seen once. The sequenced sample was PBMCs. The receptors were sampled from a woman under 30 in good health and CMV-seropositive.

This chain links TRBV4-1 with TRBJ1-5; unclear D gene. Trimming took 0 bases from V and 7 from J, leaving 7 bases between them. The CDR3 has 13 amino acids. Germline V gene lookup returns CDR1 MGHRA and CDR2 YSYEKL. CDR3 amino acids: CASSQDLQQPQHF. The CDR3 nucleotides read TGCGCCAGCAGCCAAGATCTCCAGCAGCCCCAGCATTTT.

The chain's CDR3 is CASSEEGHDGNTIYF. In DNA form, the CDR3 reads TGTGCCAGCAGCGAAGAGGGACATGATGGAAACACCATATATTTT. This chain links TRBV9 with TRBJ1-3, with D maybe TRBD1 (6 bases). Trimming cost V 3 bases and J 3 bases, with 13 bases left between them. This CDR3 contains 15 residues. Looked up from germline, CDR1 is SGDLS and CDR2 is YYNGEE.

This chain connects TRBV7-2 to TRBJ2-1; TRBD1 matches 11 bases. J was trimmed by 7 bases and V by 5 bases; bases with no gene match: 10. Germline-derived CDR1 and CDR2 are SGHTA and FQGNSA. This CDR3 comprises 16 residues. CDR3 sequence: CASSLVGQGGPNEQFF. In DNA, the CDR3 is TGTGCCAGCAGCCTTGTGGGACAGGGGGGACCAAATGAGCAGTTCTTC.

The chain uses TRBV5-6 and TRBJ1-2; maybe TRBD1 (6 bases). This CDR3 has 15 amino acids. The germline V gene has CDR1 SGHDT and CDR2 YYEEEE. Between the trimmed V and J ends, which lost 3 bases and 7 bases, there was a span of 19 bases. CDR3 DNA: TGTGCCAGCAGCTCACAGGGAAGAGTTTTCAGTGGCTACACCTTC. Its protein product is CASSSQGRVFSGYTF.

This rearrangement joins TRBV6-1 to TRBJ1-1; D is possibly TRBD1 (5 bases). V lost 5 bases, J lost 10 bases, and 14 bases lay in between. This CDR3 has 12 amino acids. In germline, CDR1 is MNHNS, CDR2 SASEGT. In DNA, the CDR3 is TGTGCCAGCAGTACGGACGGCGGGGGAGCTTTCTTT. Residues: CASSTDGGGAFF.

This clone counts as medium-sized. This chain connects TRBV5-1 to TRBJ1-4; D is unresolved. Germline CDR1 is SGHRS and CDR2 is YFSETQ. This CDR3 contains 16 residues. The V and J ends lost 3 bases and 0 bases respectively, with 12 bases between them. CDR3: CASSYQEASTNEKLFF. CDR3 DNA: TGCGCCAGCAGCTATCAGGAAGCTTCAACTAATGAAAAACTGTTTTTT.

A single count supports this clone. The V gene is TRBV6-6, the J gene TRBJ1-2; 9 nucleotides agree with TRBD1. The germline CDR1 and CDR2 sequences are MNHNY and SVGAGI (reference sequence). The V and J ends lost 6 bases and 4 bases, in that order; junction bases with no gene match: 6. The CDR3 is 14 amino acids. CDR3: CASSPRDRAYGYTF. The DNA of the CDR3 is TGTGCCAGCAGCCCCCGGGACAGGGCCTATGGCTACACCTTC.

V usage is TRBV9 and J usage is TRBJ2-1, with 7 bases aligning to TRBD2. V lost 0 bases, J lost 5 bases, and 5 bases stayed unmatched. Germline loops: CDR1 SGDLS, CDR2 YYNGEE. There are 15 residues in the CDR3. CDR3 in DNA: TGTGCCAGCAGCGTAGATCTGGGACTAAACAATGAGCAGTTCTTC. Translation gives CASSVDLGLNNEQFF.

This rearrangement joins TRBV19 to TRBJ1-5; maybe TRBD1 (5 bases). This CDR3 comprises 16 residues. V was trimmed by 4 bases and J by 0 bases, leaving 13 bases between them. Germline lookup yields CDR1 LNHDA and CDR2 SQIVND (reference sequence). The CDR3 protein is CASSTDTDYSNQPQHF. DNA of the CDR3: TGTGCCAGTAGTACGGACACGGACTATAGCAATCAGCCCCAGCATTTT.

V is TRBV6-5 and J is TRBJ2-5; TRBD2 agrees at 10 bases. Germline CDR1 MNHEY, CDR2 SVGAGI. J lost 1 base, V lost 0 bases, and 2 bases had no gene match. There are 16 residues in the CDR3. DNA for the CDR3: TGTGCCAGCAGTTACTCGGCTAGCGGGGGCCAAGAGACCCAGTACTTC. Translating it yields CASSYSASGGQETQYF.

The chain uses TRBV2 and TRBJ1-2; D call uncertain. The germline gives CDR1 SNHLY, CDR2 FYNNEI. V gave up 2 bases and J gave up 4 bases, with 5 bases separating them. The CDR3 contains 12 residues. The chain's CDR3 is CASSEQIYGYTF. The CDR3 DNA reads TGTGCCAGCAGTGAACAGATCTATGGCTACACCTTC.

This chain uses TRBV5-4 with TRBJ2-1; 9 bases line up with TRBD1. This CDR3 is built from 17 residues. Trimming cost V 1 base and J 7 bases; bases outside gene matches: 12. Germline CDR1 SGHNT, CDR2 YYREEE (reference sequence). CDR3 nucleotide sequence: TGTGCCAGCAGCTTGCGCGCCGGGACAGGGCCTTGGAATGAGCAGTTCTTC. It is translated as CASSLRAGTGPWNEQFF.

This sequence joins TRBV28 and TRBJ2-7, with TRBD1 as a possible D gene (6 bases). This CDR3 is 12 amino acids long. From germline, CDR1 is MDHEN and CDR2 SYDVKM. Between the trimmed V and J ends, which lost 6 bases and 6 bases, there was a span of 12 bases. The CDR3 DNA sequence: TGTGCCAGCAGGTACAGGGTTGGCGAGCAGTACTTC. Protein: CASRYRVGEQYF.

This chain uses TRBV4-3 with TRBJ1-2, with a possible D match to TRBD1 (6 bases). The germline V gene encodes CDR1 LGHNA and CDR2 YSLEER. The CDR3 consists of 15 residues. Trimming stripped 1 base from V and 1 base from J, with 10 bases between. The CDR3 is CASSQADSDNYGYTF. CDR3 coding DNA: TGCGCCAGCAGCCAAGCGGACAGCGATAACTATGGCTACACCTTC.

This rearrangement joins TRBV2 to TRBJ2-1, with 14 bases aligning to TRBD2. The ends lost 9 bases at V and 6 bases at J; junction bases unmatched: 4. CDR1 and CDR2 (germline): SNHLY, FYNNEI. CDR3 length: 14 amino acids. This CDR3 reads CARTGTSGGNEQFF. DNA for the CDR3: TGTGCCAGAACCGGGACTAGCGGGGGCAATGAGCAGTTCTTC.

The CDR3 region has the DNA TGTGCCAGCACCTCGAAGGGACAGGGGGCTTTGGGTGAAAAACTGTTTTTT. Amino acid sequence: CASTSKGQGALGEKLFF. This rearrangement joins TRBV5-6 to TRBJ1-4, with 12 positions matching TRBD1. The V and J ends lost 6 bases and 7 bases, in that order; junction bases with no gene match: 13. Germline CDR1 and CDR2: SGHDT and YYEEEE. The CDR3 loop spans 17 amino acids.

The chain combines TRBV18 with TRBJ2-3; D not resolved. Trimming stripped 3 bases from V and 0 bases from J, with 7 bases between. The CDR3 totals 14 residues. Germline CDR1 reads KGHSH; CDR2 reads LQKENI. As DNA, the CDR3 is TGTGCCAGCTCACCGGCCTTTAGCACAGATACGCAGTATTTT. Protein: CASSPAFSTDTQYF.

The chain is built from TRBV15 and TRBJ2-6; 9 bases match TRBD1. Germline loops: CDR1 LNHNV, CDR2 YYDKDF (reference sequence). The ends lost 1 base at V and 2 bases at J; junction bases unmatched: 18. This CDR3 has 22 amino acids. CDR3 nucleotide sequence: TGTGCCACCAGCAGAGTTCTCCTCGTGCCTCGACAGGGGGTCCCTGGGGCCAACGTCCTGACTTTC. Translating gives CATSRVLLVPRQGVPGANVLTF. The entire variable domain, with the rest obtained from reference TRBV15 and TRBJ2-6, is as follows: DAMVIQNPRYQVTQFGKPVTLSCSQTLNHNVMYWYQQKSSQAPKLLFHYYDKDFNNEADTPDNFQSRRPNTSFCFLDIRSPGLGDTAMYLCATSRVLLVPRQGVPGANVLTFGAGSRLTVL.

The chain combines TRBV19 with TRBJ1-1; TRBD1 is a possible D gene (5 bases). The germline V gene has CDR1 LNHDA and CDR2 SQIVND (reference sequence). The CDR3 loop spans 14 amino acids. Trimming took off 1 base at V and 1 base at J, with 7 bases between the two ends. The CDR3 reads CASSIGGQNTEAFF. The CDR3 nucleotides are TGTGCCAGTAGTATAGGAGGACAGAACACTGAAGCTTTCTTT.

The chain links TRBV29-1 to TRBJ1-2, with TRBD1 matching 11 bases. Germline V lookup: CDR1 SQVTM, CDR2 ANQGSEA. The CDR3 spans 14 residues. J lost 6 bases, V lost 6 bases, and 9 bases had no gene match. The CDR3 DNA reads as TGCAGCGTGGAACCCGGGACAGGGGGACATGGCTACACCTTC. This sequence encodes CSVEPGTGGHGYTF.

This chain uses TRBV28 with TRBJ1-2; D perhaps matches TRBD1 (6 bases). This CDR3 is 15 amino acids long. Germline V lookup: CDR1 MDHEN, CDR2 SYDVKM. Between the trimmed V and J ends, which lost 1 base and 7 bases, there was a span of 16 bases. The CDR3 coding sequence is TGTGCCAGCAGTTTATTTTCCCCGAACAGGGCTGGCTACACCTTC. Translation gives CASSLFSPNRAGYTF.

V and J are TRBV5-1 and TRBJ2-7; 9 bases match TRBD1. Germline CDR1 SGHRS, CDR2 YFSETQ. CDR3 size: 15 residues. Trimming took 4 bases from V and 6 from J; bases not matched to a gene: 11. The CDR3 sequence is CASSPGTGYSSEQYF. CDR3 bases: TGCGCCAGCAGCCCCGGGACAGGGTATTCTTCCGAGCAGTACTTC.

Only one count was recorded for this clone. The chain links TRBV9 to TRBJ1-2, with D perhaps matching TRBD1 (6 bases). From germline, CDR1 is SGDLS and CDR2 YYNGEE. V lost 4 bases to trimming and J lost 5 bases, with 15 bases between them. This CDR3 is 14 amino acids long. The CDR3 bases are TGTGCCAGCAGCATATACAGGGCTAGGTATGGCTACACCTTC. Translated: CASSIYRARYGYTF. Variable domain in full (rest from reference TRBV9 and TRBJ1-2): DSGVTQTPKHLITATGQRVTLRCSPRSGDLSVYWYQQSLDQGLQFLIQYYNGEERAKGNILERFSAQQFPDLHSELNLSSLELGDSALYFCASSIYRARYGYTFGSGTRLTVV.

The rearrangement joins TRBV6-5 to TRBJ2-2; 8 bases are a match to TRBD1. Per the germline V gene, CDR1 is MNHEY and CDR2 is SVGAGI. This CDR3 spans 14 amino acids. The J segment lost 4 bases and the V segment lost 7 bases, leaving 5 bases of the junction unmatched. This chain's CDR3 is CASTETGATGELFF. CDR3 nucleotide sequence: TGTGCCAGCACTGAGACAGGGGCCACCGGGGAGCTGTTTTTT.

The J gene is TRBJ2-1, the V gene TRBV4-2; no clear D. The ends were cut back, 2 bases at V and 4 bases at J, with 6 bases in the middle. The germline V gene has CDR1 LGHNA and CDR2 YNFKEQ. The length of the CDR3 is 13 residues. CDR3 DNA sequence: TGTGCCAGCAGCCAACCAACATACAATGAGCAGTTCTTC. Translation gives CASSQPTYNEQFF.

The V and J genes are TRBV6-1 and TRBJ2-3, with TRBD1 identical over 9 bases. There are 14 residues in the CDR3. In germline, CDR1 is MNHNS, CDR2 SASEGT. The V gene end was trimmed by 9 bases and the J gene end by 2 bases; junction bases not matched to a gene: 6. The CDR3 bases are TGTGCCAGTTCCGACAGGGGGGACACAGATACGCAGTATTTT. Its translation is CASSDRGDTDTQYF.